This is a list of T cell receptor beta chains from one sample in a study of a mutant IDH1 vaccine in newly diagnosed glioma. These receptors lack a known antigen. Only in-frame clones appear in the TCRdb table, and some are missing; sequencing was by immunoSEQ multiplex PCR. Found here are roughly 86,000 clones, over 85% of them singletons; the top ten hold approximately 0.8%. The sequences come from PBMCs, collected from a glioma patient whose treatment included an IDH1 peptide vaccine. The receptors stem from a woman aged 50 to 60 with glioma. CDR3s include the opening cysteine and the closing phenylalanine or tryptophan. Each record gives: clone size, CDR3 length, D gene, V gene, J gene, CDR3 DNA, CDR3 protein. D genes are given only for firm matches. Clone size, where shown, is once, few, many, or a class for clones that have expanded.

>-|14|-|TRBV11-2|TRBJ1-2
TGTGCCAGCAGCCCCTCCGCCGGGTCTGGGGGCTACACCTTC
CASSPSAGSGGYTF
>-|14|-|TRBV10-3|TRBJ2-2
TGTGCCATCACTACGGCGGTAGACACCGGGGAGCTGTTTTTT
CAITTAVDTGELFF
>-|16|-|TRBV28|TRBJ1-4
TGTGCCAGCAGTTTATGGAGCAGGACTGGCGGTGAAAAACTGTTTTTT
CASSLWSRTGGEKLFF
>-|16|TRBD1|TRBV28|TRBJ1-3
TGTGCCAGCAGTTCGCCCAGGGGGCGCTCTGGAAACACCATATATTTT
CASSSPRGRSGNTIYF
>few|19|-|TRBV9|TRBJ1-2
TGTGCCAGCAGCGCCAGGGGCCGGGGGGAAAGGGTGTCCAACTATGGCTACACCTTC
CASSARGRGERVSNYGYTF
>-|15|-|TRBV9|TRBJ2-7
TGTGCCAGCAGCCTGAATGTGGAGGGACTCGGCGAGCAGTACTTC
CASSLNVEGLGEQYF
>-|16|TRBD2|TRBV28|TRBJ2-3
TGTGCCAGCAGTTTATCAGGGGCGGGAGGTCAAGATACGCAGTATTTT
CASSLSGAGGQDTQYF
>-|15|-|TRBV2|TRBJ2-3
TGTGCCAGCACCCCACGGGGGTTTAGCACAGATACGCAGTATTTT
CASTPRGFSTDTQYF
>-|14|-|TRBV12-5|TRBJ2-1
TGTGCTAGTGGTTTGGGGACCGCGTACAATGAGCAGTTCTTC
CASGLGTAYNEQFF
>-|14|TRBD1|TRBV28|TRBJ1-5
TGTGCCAGCAGCGAGGGGGCAGGCAATCAGCCCCAGCATTTT
CASSEGAGNQPQHF
>-|13|-|TRBV6-5|TRBJ1-5
TGTGCCAGCAGTTCCAACCGGAATCAGCCCCAGCATTTT
CASSSNRNQPQHF
>-|15|TRBD1|TRBV30|TRBJ2-3
TGTGCCTGGAGGGACCCGGGACAGGGGGCAGATACGCAGTATTTT
CAWRDPGQGADTQYF
>-|15|TRBD1|TRBV11-2|TRBJ2-7
TGTGCCAGCAGCTTGGATTACAGGGGACCCTACGAGCAGTACTTC
CASSLDYRGPYEQYF
>-|15|-|TRBV7-3|TRBJ2-5
TGTGCCAGCAGCTTAAGTTTTGGGGCTCAAGAGACCCAGTACTTC
CASSLSFGAQETQYF
>-|13|-|TRBV7-6|TRBJ2-7
TGTGCCAGCAGCTTAGGGGCCAGCTACGAGCAGTACTTC
CASSLGASYEQYF
>-|16|TRBD1|TRBV6-6|TRBJ1-2
TGTGCCAGCAGTTCCTACGCAATACAGCAGGGGGATGGCTACACCTTC
CASSSYAIQQGDGYTF
>-|15|-|TRBV10-2|TRBJ2-5
TGCGCCAGCAGTGAGTCGAGAGGCTGGCAAGAGACCCAGTACTTC
CASSESRGWQETQYF
>-|16|TRBD1|TRBV5-1|TRBJ2-6
TGCGCCAGCAGCTTTACAGGGGGAACTGGGGCCAACGTCCTGACTTTC
CASSFTGGTGANVLTF
>-|16|TRBD2|TRBV30|TRBJ2-7
TGTGCCTGGAGTGTACGAATTCTAGCGGGAAGGAACGAGCAGTACTTC
CAWSVRILAGRNEQYF
>-|15|-|TRBV27|TRBJ1-2
TGTGCCAGCAGCAACCGCGTCCTACGGGGGGATGGCTACACCTTC
CASSNRVLRGDGYTF
>-|14|-|TRBV5-1|TRBJ2-7
TGCGCCAGCAGCTTGGCTAGCGATTTCTACGAGCAGTACTTC
CASSLASDFYEQYF
>-|16|-|TRBV18|TRBJ2-3
TGTGCCAGCTCACCACCGAACGGTACACGCACAGATACGCAGTATTTT
CASSPPNGTRTDTQYF